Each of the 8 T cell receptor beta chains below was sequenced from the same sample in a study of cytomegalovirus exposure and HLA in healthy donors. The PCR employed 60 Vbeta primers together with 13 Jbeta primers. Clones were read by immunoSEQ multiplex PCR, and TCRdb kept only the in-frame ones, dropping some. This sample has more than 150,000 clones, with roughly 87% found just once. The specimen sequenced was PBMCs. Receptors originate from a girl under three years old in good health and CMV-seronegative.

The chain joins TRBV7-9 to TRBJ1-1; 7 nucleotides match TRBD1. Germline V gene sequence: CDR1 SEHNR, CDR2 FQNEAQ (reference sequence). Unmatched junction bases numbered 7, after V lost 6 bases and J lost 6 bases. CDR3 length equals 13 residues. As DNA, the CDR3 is TGTGCCAGCAGTTCGAAGACAGGGCCTGAAGCTTTCTTT. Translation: CASSSKTGPEAFF.

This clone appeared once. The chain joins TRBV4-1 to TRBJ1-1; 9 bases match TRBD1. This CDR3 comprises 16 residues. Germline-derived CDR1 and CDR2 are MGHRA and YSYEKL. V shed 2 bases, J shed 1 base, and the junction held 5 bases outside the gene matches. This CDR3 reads CASSQMTGGSNTEAFF. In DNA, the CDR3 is TGCGCCAGCAGCCAAATGACAGGGGGTTCGAACACTGAAGCTTTCTTT.

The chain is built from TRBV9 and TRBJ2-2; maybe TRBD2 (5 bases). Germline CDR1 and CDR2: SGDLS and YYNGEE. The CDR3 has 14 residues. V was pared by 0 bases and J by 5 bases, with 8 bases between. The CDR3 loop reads CASSVGGYTGELFF. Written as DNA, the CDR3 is TGTGCCAGCAGCGTAGGAGGGTATACCGGGGAGCTGTTTTTT.

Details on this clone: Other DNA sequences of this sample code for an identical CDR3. CDR3 residues: CASSDSGGADTQYF. The CDR3 bases are TGTGCCAGCAGTGATAGCGGGGGGGCAGATACGCAGTATTTT. This rearrangement joins TRBV6-4 to TRBJ2-3; TRBD2 agrees at 11 bases. Germline assignment: CDR1 MRHNA and CDR2 SNTAGT. CDR3 length: 14 amino acids. V lost 3 bases, J lost 4 bases, and 0 bases stayed unmatched.

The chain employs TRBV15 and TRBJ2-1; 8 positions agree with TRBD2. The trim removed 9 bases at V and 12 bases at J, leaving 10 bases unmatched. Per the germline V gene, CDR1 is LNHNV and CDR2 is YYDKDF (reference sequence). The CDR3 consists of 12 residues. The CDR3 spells CATTPGLDLQFF. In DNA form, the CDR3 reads TGTGCCACTACACCGGGACTAGATTTGCAGTTCTTC.

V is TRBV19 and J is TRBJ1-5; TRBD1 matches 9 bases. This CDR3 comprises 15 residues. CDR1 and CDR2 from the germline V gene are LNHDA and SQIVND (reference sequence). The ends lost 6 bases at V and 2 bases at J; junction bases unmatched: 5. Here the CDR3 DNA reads TGTGCCAGTAGCCGGGGGGACAGGGGCAATCAGCCCCAGCATTTT. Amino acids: CASSRGDRGNQPQHF.

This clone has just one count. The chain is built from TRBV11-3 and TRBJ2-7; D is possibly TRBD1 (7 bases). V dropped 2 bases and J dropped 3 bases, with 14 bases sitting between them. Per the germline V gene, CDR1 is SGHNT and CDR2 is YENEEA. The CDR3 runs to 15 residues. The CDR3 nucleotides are TGTGCCAGCAGCTTATCAGGGGGGACCAACTACGAGCAGTACTTC. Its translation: CASSLSGGTNYEQYF.

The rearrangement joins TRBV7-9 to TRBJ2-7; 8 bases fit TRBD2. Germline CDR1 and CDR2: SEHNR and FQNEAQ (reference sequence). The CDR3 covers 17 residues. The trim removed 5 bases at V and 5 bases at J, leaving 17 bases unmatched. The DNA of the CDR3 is TGTGCCAGCAGCCCCCCCTCGGGAGGGCCGGGTTACAACGAGCAGTACTTC. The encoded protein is CASSPPSGGPGYNEQYF. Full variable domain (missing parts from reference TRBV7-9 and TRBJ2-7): DTGVSQNPRHKITKRGQNVTFRCDPISEHNRLYWYRQTLGQGPEFLTYFQNEAQLEKSRLLSDRFSAERPKGSFSTLEIQRTEQGDSAMYLCASSPPSGGPGYNEQYFGPGTRLTVT.